This is a list of T cell receptor beta chains from one sample in a study of neurological immune-mediated disorders. TCRdb analysed the 5' RACE reads with MiXCR anew, one entry per CDR3 protein. The sample includes 60,000 to 80,000 distinct CDR3 sequences, 4% to 6% of them seen just once. What was sequenced was PBMCs. Source of these receptors: a woman between 50 and 59 years old with multiple sclerosis. CDR3s include the opening cysteine and the closing phenylalanine or tryptophan. The order of the fields is D gene, J gene, clone size, V gene, CDR3 protein, CDR3 DNA. D genes are given only for firm matches. Where a row states a size, it is once, few, many or the class of an expanded clone; other rows omit it.

>TRBD1|TRBJ1-5|many|TRBV6-5
CASSRGQGIGQPQHF
TGTGCCAGCAGTAGGGGACAGGGGATTGGCCAGCCCCAGCATTTT
>NA|TRBJ2-3|many|TRBV27
CASRRGADTQYF
TGTGCCAGCCGAAGGGGCGCGGATACGCAGTATTTT
>NA|TRBJ2-2|many|TRBV5-6
CASSFPLWSDTGELFF
TGTGCCAGCAGCTTTCCTCTATGGTCGGACACCGGGGAGCTGTTTTTT
>TRBD1|TRBJ2-2|many|TRBV7-8
CASSPRQGPNTGELFF
TGTGCCAGCAGCCCCCGACAGGGACCGAACACCGGGGAGCTGTTTTTT
>NA|TRBJ1-1|many|TRBV10-1
CASKRQFMNTEAFF
TGCGCCAGCAAAAGACAGTTCATGAACACTGAAGCTTTCTTT
>NA|TRBJ1-4|many|TRBV28
CASAPAGLDEKLFF
TGTGCCAGCGCGCCCGCGGGGCTTGATGAAAAACTGTTTTTT
>NA|TRBJ1-1|few|TRBV5-1
CASSLIINTEAFF
TGCGCCAGCAGCTTGATTATAAACACTGAAGCTTTCTTT
>NA|TRBJ1-1|NA|TRBV20-1
CSAPNEGMNTEAFF
TGCAGTGCCCCGAACGAAGGCATGAACACTGAAGCTTTCTTT
>TRBD2|TRBJ2-3|many|TRBV20-1
CSARDSGLAAFTDTQYF
TGCAGTGCTAGAGATTCGGGACTAGCGGCCTTCACAGATACGCAGTATTTT
>NA|TRBJ2-5|many|TRBV6-1
CASSASGVETQYF
TGTGCCAGCAGTGCCTCAGGGGTGGAGACCCAGTACTTC